These 22 T cell receptor beta chains came from one sample sequenced in a study of beta chain features in type 1 diabetes (dated by TCRdb to about 2018). What the work shows at the level of the full study, not this receptor alone: Type 1 diabetes patients showed a moderate but significant shortening of TCRB CDR3 length in all four CD4+ subsets.

The protocol used for the library was the immunoSEQ multiplex PCR assay. The High Capacity cDNA Reverse Transcription Kit was used to reverse transcribe all of the isolated RNA, meaning that expressed TCRB transcripts were what got sequenced. TCRdb took over this immuneACCESS table, retaining in-frame rearrangements with V and J assigned. Such tables are incomplete; in checked studies, under half of the missing clones stem from an unresolved V gene, and the remainder is unexplained. The sample contains more than 250,000 clones, around 20% of them found a single time. Together, the top ten hold about 0.027% of the sample. These TCRs' antigens remain unknown. The sample was naive CD4+ T cells from blood. The cell subset or site label of this sample denotes: true naive CD4+ T cells. The origin of the receptors is a middle-aged woman with type 1 diabetes.

This chain's CDR3 is CASSETGLPGANVLTF. CDR3 DNA: TGTGCCAGCAGTGAAACAGGGTTGCCTGGGGCCAACGTCCTGACTTTC. The chain employs TRBV2 and TRBJ2-6; D may be TRBD1 (6 bases). Germline CDR1 and CDR2: SNHLY and FYNNEI. Trimming took off 2 bases at V and 2 bases at J, with 10 bases between the two ends. The CDR3 runs 16 residues.

The genes are TRBV4-3 and TRBJ1-1; D gene uncertain. Germline CDR1 reads LGHNA; CDR2 reads YSLEER. The CDR3 is 18 residues long. V was cut by 3 bases and J by 1 base, with 21 bases left in between. CDR3 residues: CASSQFSWEARANTEAFF. The DNA of the CDR3 is TGCGCCAGCAGCCAGTTCTCCTGGGAGGCCCGAGCGAACACTGAAGCTTTCTTT.

This chain joins TRBV19 and TRBJ1-5; D perhaps matches TRBD1 (5 bases). The V gene's germline CDR1 is LNHDA and CDR2 SQIVND (reference sequence). With 10 bases removed from V and 3 bases from J, the gap between germline ends came to 13 bases. The CDR3 has 13 amino acids. CDR3 DNA sequence: TGTGCCACCCAGCGGGGGACCAATCAGCCCCAGCATTTT. Amino acids: CATQRGTNQPQHF.

V and J are TRBV10-3 and TRBJ1-6; the match to TRBD1 covers 11 bases. J lost 7 bases, V lost 10 bases, and 12 bases had no gene match. Germline lookup yields CDR1 ENHRY and CDR2 SYGVKD. CDR3 length: 16 amino acids. The CDR3 nucleotides read TGTGCCAGCAAACCCTCCGGGACAGGGGGGAATTCACCCCTCCACTTT. It is translated as CASKPSGTGGNSPLHF.

The V call is TRBV4-3, the J call TRBJ1-1; D might be TRBD1 (5 bases). This CDR3 region has 11 residues. The ends were cut back, 4 bases at V and 7 bases at J, with 7 bases in the middle. CDR1 is LGHNA and CDR2 is YSLEER in the germline V gene. CDR3 amino acids: CASSRTGEAFF. The CDR3 DNA reads TGCGCCAGCAGCCGCACAGGTGAAGCTTTCTTT.

As to this clone: An end of the junction does not agree with germline; a read error may underlie this. The chain combines TRBV7-2 with TRBJ1-2; 7 nucleotides line up with TRBD1. Per the germline V gene, CDR1 is SGHTA and CDR2 is FQGNSA. CDR3 length equals 11 residues. CDR3 region: CASSWVPGQVF. The DNA of the CDR3 is TGTGCCAGCAGCTGGGTTCCTGGACAGGTCTTC. Full variable domain (outside the CDR3, taken from reference TRBV7-2 and TRBJ1-2): GAGVSQSPSNKVTEKGKDVELRCDPISGHTALYWYRQSLGQGLEFLIYFQGNSAPDKSGLPSDRFSAERTGGSVSTLTIQRTQQEDSAVYLCASSWVPGQVFGSGTRLTVV.

This clone has more than one count but fewer than ten. The rearrangement links TRBV30 to TRBJ1-2; 8 bases are a match to TRBD1. The CDR3 is made up of 14 amino acids. The J segment lost 8 bases and the V segment lost 0 bases, leaving 8 bases of the junction unmatched. CDR1 and CDR2 (germline): GTSNPN, SVGIG (reference sequence). The CDR3 sequence: CAWSVGTGPLGYTF. The CDR3 DNA is TGTGCCTGGAGTGTCGGGACAGGTCCTCTAGGCTACACCTTC.

The rearrangement joins TRBV5-8 to TRBJ1-5; D perhaps matches TRBD1 (6 bases). Looked up from germline, CDR1 is SGHTS and CDR2 is YDEGEE. This CDR3 region has 16 residues. With 4 bases removed from V and 0 bases from J, the gap between germline ends came to 14 bases. Written as DNA, the CDR3 is TGTGCCAGCAGCCCCCGGGGCAGGGGTAGCAATCAGCCCCAGCATTTT. The encoded protein is CASSPRGRGSNQPQHF.

The chain combines TRBV28 with TRBJ2-5; perhaps TRBD1 as D (5 bases). CDR1 is MDHEN, CDR2 SYDVKM, per germline. Trimming took off 3 bases at V and 5 bases at J, with 10 bases between the two ends. The CDR3 loop spans 13 amino acids. The CDR3 here is CASSFYKGETQYF. CDR3 DNA: TGTGCCAGCAGTTTCTACAAGGGGGAGACCCAGTACTTC.

This clone was seen a single time. The J gene is TRBJ2-2, the V gene TRBV25-1; D is perhaps TRBD2 (5 bases). The germline gives CDR1 MGHDK, CDR2 SYGVNS. The ends were cut back, 5 bases at V and 5 bases at J, with 15 bases in the middle. The CDR3 is made up of 15 amino acids. This CDR3 reads CASSNGRAGTGELFF. As DNA, the CDR3 is TGTGCCAGCAGTAACGGGCGGGCTGGGACCGGGGAGCTGTTTTTT.

With respect to this clone: The junction departs from the called germline gene at one end, perhaps through a read error. The chain links TRBV27 to TRBJ1-6; TRBD1 agrees at 11 bases. The CDR3 has 16 residues. Per the germline V gene, CDR1 is MNHEY and CDR2 is SMNVEV (reference sequence). Written as DNA, the CDR3 is TGTGCCAGCAGGTGGACAGGGGGCCCCTATAAGTCACCCCTCCACTTT. Its translation is CASRWTGGPYKSPLHF.

This clone came up a few times. The chain recombines TRBV9 with TRBJ2-1; 8 nucleotides agree with TRBD2. Trimming cost V 6 bases and J 0 bases; bases outside gene matches: 5. The CDR3 contains 15 residues. CDR1 is SGDLS and CDR2 is YYNGEE in the germline V gene. For the CDR3, the DNA is TGTGCCAGCACCCGGGGGGGTATCTCCTACAATGAGCAGTTCTTC. Protein product: CASTRGGISYNEQFF.

This clone appeared a few times. The chain employs TRBV7-8 and TRBJ2-3; TRBD1 agrees at 8 bases. This CDR3 has 14 amino acids. Looked up from germline, CDR1 is SGHVS and CDR2 is FQNEAQ. V dropped 9 bases and J dropped 4; count of bases not matched to a gene: 9. For the CDR3, the DNA is TGTGCCAGTCTGGGACAGGCGGTCTCAGATACGCAGTATTTT. Amino acid sequence: CASLGQAVSDTQYF.

This clone was seen a few times. CDR3 protein: CSADREDTGELFF. The CDR3 region has the DNA TGCAGCGCCGACAGGGAGGACACCGGGGAGCTGTTTTTT. This sequence joins TRBV29-1 and TRBJ2-2, with D perhaps matching TRBD1 (7 bases). The germline V gene encodes CDR1 SQVTM and CDR2 ANQGSEA. V lost 7 bases and J 3 bases, leaving 12 bases between the germline ends. This CDR3 comprises 13 residues.

This chain joins TRBV4-1 and TRBJ1-1, with D unclear. CDR3 size: 16 residues. The germline V gene has CDR1 MGHRA and CDR2 YSYEKL. V lost 0 bases and J 2 bases, leaving 13 bases between the germline ends. CDR3 region: CASSQDGRGINTEAFF. CDR3 bases: TGCGCCAGCAGCCAAGATGGCAGAGGAATCAACACTGAAGCTTTCTTT.

The table lists this clone with a few counts. The V and J genes are TRBV4-2 and TRBJ2-2; 8 nucleotides agree with TRBD1. The CDR3 runs to 17 residues. Trimming removed 4 bases from V and 2 bases from J; junction bases left unmatched: 9. Germline CDR1 is LGHNA and CDR2 is YNFKEQ. CDR3: CASSPTNQGANTGELFF. The CDR3 coding sequence is TGTGCCAGCAGCCCGACCAATCAGGGGGCCAACACCGGGGAGCTGTTTTTT.

The rearrangement links TRBV20-1 to TRBJ2-1; D is unclear. CDR1 is DFQATT, CDR2 SNEGSKA, per germline (reference sequence). The germline V and J ends were trimmed by 5 bases and 5 bases, with 7 bases remaining between them. This CDR3 is 11 amino acids long. The CDR3 spells CSAQYHNEQFF. The CDR3 bases are TGCAGTGCTCAGTACCACAATGAGCAGTTCTTC.

The chain links TRBV25-1 to TRBJ2-7; 10 nucleotides agree with TRBD2. Germline V gene data show CDR1 as MGHDK and CDR2 as SYGVNS. CDR3 length: 13 amino acids. V lost 9 bases and J lost 4; bases outside the gene matches: 6. CDR3 sequence: CASRTSGRYEQYF. In DNA form, the CDR3 reads TGTGCCAGTCGGACTAGCGGCCGATACGAGCAGTACTTC.

This clone was seen a handful of times. This chain joins TRBV4-1 and TRBJ2-5, with a tentative D call TRBD2 (5 bases). CDR3 length equals 15 residues. The germline V gene has CDR1 MGHRA and CDR2 YSYEKL. Trimming shortened V by 4 bases and J by 5 bases, and 17 bases separated the two germline ends. The CDR3 loop is CASSPGSRRSETQYF. CDR3 DNA sequence: TGCGCCAGCAGCCCCGGGTCCCGGAGGTCGGAGACCCAGTACTTC.

The chain uses TRBV9 and TRBJ2-1; a weak D match, TRBD1 (5 bases). This CDR3 is built from 16 residues. The V and J ends lost 3 bases and 2 bases respectively, with 15 bases between them. Looked up from germline, CDR1 is SGDLS and CDR2 is YYNGEE. The CDR3 is CASSAPIGVPYNEQFF. CDR3 DNA: TGTGCCAGCAGCGCTCCCATAGGGGTACCCTACAATGAGCAGTTCTTC.

This chain connects TRBV19 to TRBJ1-5; maybe TRBD1 (5 bases). Germline V gene data show CDR1 as LNHDA and CDR2 as SQIVND (reference sequence). The CDR3 is 15 residues long. The germline V and J ends were trimmed by 2 bases and 2 bases, with 10 bases remaining between them. The CDR3 loop is CASSIQGGGNQPQHF. CDR3 nucleotide sequence: TGTGCCAGTAGTATACAGGGAGGGGGCAATCAGCCCCAGCATTTT.

The chain uses TRBV28 and TRBJ2-1; possible D gene TRBD1, 5 bases. In germline, CDR1 is MDHEN, CDR2 SYDVKM. This CDR3 comprises 14 residues. The V end was cut by 6 bases, the J end by 2 bases, with 11 bases between. The CDR3 protein is CASSPHRTYNEQFF. The CDR3 bases are TGTGCCAGCAGCCCCCACAGGACCTACAATGAGCAGTTCTTC.